One sample yielded the 8 T cell receptor beta chains listed below, sequenced in a study of blood T cell repertoires in COVID-19. Data came from immunoSEQ multiplex PCR; TCRdb stores just in-frame clones and leaves some out. The sample carries around 39,000 clones, 80% recorded once. Sequencing used peripheral blood. The source is a woman in her 70s with acute or convalescent COVID-19.

The chain combines TRBV5-1 with TRBJ2-5; 8 bases are a match to TRBD1. Trimming at V came to 4 bases and at J to 4 bases, leaving 15 bases not matched to a gene. There are 17 residues in the CDR3. Germline CDR1 and CDR2: SGHRS and YFSETQ. This chain's CDR3 is CASSRPNTGGPGETQYF. In DNA form, the CDR3 reads TGCGCCAGCAGCCGACCCAATACAGGGGGTCCAGGAGAGACCCAGTACTTC.

The chain links TRBV7-6 to TRBJ1-5; tentative D call: TRBD1 (5 bases). Trimming left V 1 base short and J 2 bases short, with 12 bases between. Germline V CDR1 and CDR2: SGHVS, FNYEAQ. CDR3 length equals 16 residues. CDR3 nucleotides: TGTGCCAGCAGCTTAGGGGGGGATACGCGCAATCAGCCCCAGCATTTT. Amino acids: CASSLGGDTRNQPQHF. The whole variable domain, filled in from reference TRBV7-6 and TRBJ1-5, reads GAGVSQSPRYKVTKRGQDVALRCDPISGHVSLYWYRQALGQGPEFLTYFNYEAQQDKSGLPNDRFSAERPEGSISTLTIQRTEQRDSAMYRCASSLGGDTRNQPQHFGDGTRLSIL.

This clone was observed once. The chain is built from TRBV4-1 and TRBJ1-1; possibly TRBD1 for D (5 bases). V was clipped by 0 bases and J by 3 bases, with 20 bases between them. CDR3 length equals 18 residues. Germline V gene lookup returns CDR1 MGHRA and CDR2 YSYEKL. The DNA of the CDR3 is TGCGCCAGCAGCCAAGATCTTAAAGGAGCAGGGAGGGACACTGAAGCTTTCTTT. Translated: CASSQDLKGAGRDTEAFF.

The rearrangement joins TRBV7-9 to TRBJ2-6; D may be TRBD1 (5 bases). From germline, CDR1 is SEHNR and CDR2 FQNEAQ (reference sequence). The V gene lost 5 bases and the J gene lost 0 bases, with 11 bases spanning the gap. The CDR3 is made up of 16 amino acids. The CDR3 spells CASSPGIVSGANVLTF. As DNA, the CDR3 is TGTGCCAGCAGCCCAGGGATAGTCTCTGGGGCCAACGTCCTGACTTTC.

This chain joins TRBV9 and TRBJ2-1; TRBD2 agrees at 15 bases. Germline CDR1 and CDR2: SGDLS and YYNGEE. With 6 bases clipped from V and 1 base from J, the junction kept 2 bases outside the gene matches. The CDR3 totals 16 residues. In DNA form, the CDR3 reads TGTGCCAGCAACGGACTAGCGGGGGGGTCCTACAATGAGCAGTTCTTC. Its protein product is CASNGLAGGSYNEQFF. Using reference TRBV9 and TRBJ2-1 for the parts outside the CDR3, the full variable domain is DSGVTQTPKHLITATGQRVTLRCSPRSGDLSVYWYQQSLDQGLQFLIQYYNGEERAKGNILERFSAQQFPDLHSELNLSSLELGDSALYFCASNGLAGGSYNEQFFGPGTRLTVL.

This clone was seen a handful of times. The chain recombines TRBV1 with TRBJ2-1; whether TRBD2, the table's D call, matches the DNA was not checked. TRBV1 corresponds to a pseudogene. The CDR3 totals 15 residues. The CDR3 protein is CTSSQGLAGANEQFF. The CDR3 DNA is TGCACCAGCAGCCAGGGACTAGCGGGAGCCAATGAGCAGTTCTTC.

Only a few counts were recorded for this clone. This chain joins TRBV12-3 or TRBV12-4 and TRBJ1-2; unclear D gene. Trimming took off 5 bases at V and 0 bases at J, with 7 bases between the two ends. The CDR3 is made up of 13 amino acids. The CDR3 coding sequence is TGTGCCAGCAGTCCGACACCTAACTATGGCTACACCTTC. This encodes CASSPTPNYGYTF.

This rearrangement joins TRBV4-1 to TRBJ2-1, with 14 positions matching TRBD2. The V gene's germline CDR1 is MGHRA and CDR2 YSYEKL. J lost 4 bases, V lost 3 bases, and 11 bases had no gene match. This CDR3 has 19 residues. CDR3 amino acids: CASSHETGTSGGSYNEQFF. DNA of the CDR3: TGCGCCAGCAGCCATGAAACCGGGACTAGCGGGGGCTCATACAATGAGCAGTTCTTC.